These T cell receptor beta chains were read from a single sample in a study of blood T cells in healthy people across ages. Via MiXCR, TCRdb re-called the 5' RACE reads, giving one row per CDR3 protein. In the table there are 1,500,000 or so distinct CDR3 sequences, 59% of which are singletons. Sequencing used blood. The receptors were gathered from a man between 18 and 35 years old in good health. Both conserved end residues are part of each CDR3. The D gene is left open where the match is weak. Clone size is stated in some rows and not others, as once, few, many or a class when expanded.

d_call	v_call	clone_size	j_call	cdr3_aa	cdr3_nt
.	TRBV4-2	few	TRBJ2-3	CASSQDGAGPPDTQYF	TGTGCCAGCAGCCAAGACGGCGCGGGACCCCCGGATACGCAGTATTTT
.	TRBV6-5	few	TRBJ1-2	CASRTPNYGYTF	TGTGCCAGCAGAACTCCTAACTATGGCTACACCTTC
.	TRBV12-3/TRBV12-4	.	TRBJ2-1	CASSSDEASSYNEQFF	TGTGCCAGCAGTTCCGACGAGGCCAGCTCCTACAATGAGCAGTTCTTC
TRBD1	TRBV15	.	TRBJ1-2	CATAVMGTAESNYGYTF	TGTGCCACCGCCGTAATGGGGACAGCGGAATCTAACTATGGCTACACCTTC
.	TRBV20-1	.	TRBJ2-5	CSATRDSREQYF	TGCAGTGCTACCCGGGACAGTCGGGAGCAGTACTTC
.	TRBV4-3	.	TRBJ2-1	CASSSSSARSGYNEQFF	TGCGCCAGCAGCTCTAGCTCGGCCCGCTCGGGCTACAATGAGCAGTTCTTC
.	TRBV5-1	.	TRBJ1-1	CASSFDQGGGNTEAFF	TGCGCCAGCAGCTTCGATCAAGGTGGAGGGAACACTGAAGCTTTCTTT
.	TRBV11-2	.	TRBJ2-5	CASSGRQLGGETQYF	TGTGCCAGCAGCGGGCGACAGTTGGGCGGAGAGACCCAGTACTTC
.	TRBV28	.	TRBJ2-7	CASMAYTYEQYF	TGTGCCAGCATGGCGTACACCTACGAGCAGTACTTC
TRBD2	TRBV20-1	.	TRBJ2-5	CSVTSGSPETQYF	TGCAGCGTGACTAGCGGGAGCCCAGAGACCCAGTACTTC
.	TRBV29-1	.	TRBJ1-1	CSVASTNTEAFF	TGCAGCGTTGCTTCAACGAACACTGAAGCTTTCTTT
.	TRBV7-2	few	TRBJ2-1	CASSLAGGITINEQFF	TGTGCCAGCAGCTTAGCTGGGGGAATTACCATCAATGAGCAGTTCTTC
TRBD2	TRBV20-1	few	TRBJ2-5	CSARPSGQETQYF	TGCAGTGCTAGGCCTAGCGGGCAAGAGACCCAGTACTTC
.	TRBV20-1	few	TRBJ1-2	CSAPGRYGYTF	TGCAGTGCTCCCGGACGCTATGGCTACACCTTC
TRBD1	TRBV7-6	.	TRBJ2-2	CATTGRYGELFF	TGTGCCACGACAGGGCGGTACGGGGAGCTGTTTTTT
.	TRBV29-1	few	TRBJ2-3	CSVERVTQYF	TGCAGCGTTGAAAGAGTGACGCAGTATTTT
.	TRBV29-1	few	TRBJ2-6	CSVWNSGANVLTF	TGCAGCGTTTGGAACTCTGGGGCCAACGTCCTGACTTTC
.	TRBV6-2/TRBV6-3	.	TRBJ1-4	CASSYDRPNEKLFF	TGTGCCAGCAGTTACGATCGACCGAATGAAAAACTGTTTTTT
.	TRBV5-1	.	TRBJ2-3	CASSLGGRDADTQYF	TGCGCCAGCAGCTTGGGAGGCAGGGATGCAGATACGCAGTATTTT
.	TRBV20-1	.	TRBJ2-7	CSARLPGQGHEQYF	TGCAGTGCTAGACTTCCGGGGCAGGGCCACGAGCAGTACTTC
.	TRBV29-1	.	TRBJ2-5	CTTWGPGKTQYF	TGCACCACGTGGGGCCCTGGGAAGACCCAGTACTTC
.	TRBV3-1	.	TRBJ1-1	CASSHGTSPAFF	TGTGCCAGCAGCCATGGGACCTCACCCGCTTTCTTT
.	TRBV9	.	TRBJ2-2	CASSPTTGGGELFF	TGTGCCAGCAGCCCCACGACAGGAGGCGGGGAGCTGTTTTTT
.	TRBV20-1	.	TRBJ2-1	CSVRIFQGQGEQFF	TGCAGTGTTAGGATATTCCAGGGGCAGGGTGAGCAGTTCTTC
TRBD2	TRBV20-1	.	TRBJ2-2	CSAPRTSGSGELFF	TGCAGTGCTCCCCGGACTAGCGGGAGCGGGGAGCTGTTTTTT
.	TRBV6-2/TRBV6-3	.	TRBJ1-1	CASSYSVTESVLAFF	TGTGCCAGCAGTTACTCTGTGACAGAGAGTGTGTTGGCTTTCTTT
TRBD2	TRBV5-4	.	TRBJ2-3	CASSSGTSGRRTDTQYF	TGTGCCAGCAGTTCCGGGACTAGCGGGAGAAGAACAGATACGCAGTATTTT
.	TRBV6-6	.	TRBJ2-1	CASSWGENLYNEQFF	TGTGCCAGCAGTTGGGGGGAGAACCTCTACAATGAGCAGTTCTTC
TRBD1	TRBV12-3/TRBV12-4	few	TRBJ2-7	CASTLGTGLPYEQYF	TGTGCCAGCACCCTCGGGACAGGGCTTCCCTACGAGCAGTACTTC
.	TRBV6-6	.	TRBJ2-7	CASSLNGLQDFYEQYF	TGTGCCAGCAGCTTGAACGGACTCCAGGACTTCTACGAGCAGTACTTC
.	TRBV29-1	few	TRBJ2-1	CSVDPTGAGRYNEQFF	TGCAGCGTTGATCCCACGGGGGCAGGCCGTTACAATGAGCAGTTCTTC
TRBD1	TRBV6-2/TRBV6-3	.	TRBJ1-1	CASSQEQGPAPNTEAFF	TGTGCCAGCAGCCAAGAACAGGGGCCCGCCCCGAACACTGAAGCTTTCTTT
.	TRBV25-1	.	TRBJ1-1	CASSYGSPEAFF	TGTGCCAGCAGTTACGGCAGCCCTGAAGCTTTCTTT
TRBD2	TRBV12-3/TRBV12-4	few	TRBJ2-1	CASSRSGTSGEQFF	TGTGCCAGCAGTCGCTCCGGGACTAGCGGTGAGCAGTTCTTC
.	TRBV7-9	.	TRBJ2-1	CASSFTRREYNEQFF	TGTGCCAGCAGCTTTACTAGGAGGGAATACAATGAGCAGTTCTTC
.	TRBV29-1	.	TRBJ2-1	CSVGPPNNEQFF	TGCAGCGTTGGCCCCCCGAACAATGAGCAGTTCTTC
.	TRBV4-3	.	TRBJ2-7	CASSHRGVGGEQYF	TGCGCCAGCAGCCACCGTGGGGTAGGGGGCGAGCAGTACTTC